The text below deals with one TCR beta chain. The data originate from a study of identical twins. MiXCR, run by TCRdb on the 5' RACE reads, gives a single entry per CDR3 protein. The profile shows fewer than 900,000 distinct CDR3 sequences, around a sixth of them singletons. Germline CDR1 is SGHRS and CDR2 is YFSETQ. V lost 5 bases and J lost 6; bases outside the gene matches: 9. The CDR3 sequence is 15 residues long. These data also featured in a second study, about T cells expressing NK-cell markers.

Sequencing input: PBMCs. The chain is built from TRBV5-1 and TRBJ2-1, with TRBD2 identical over 9 bases. The receptor comes from a woman between 18 and 30 years old in good health. Here the CDR3 DNA reads TGCGCCAGCAGTATAGCGGGGGAAGGGGGCAATGAGCAGTTCTTC. It encodes CASSIAGEGGNEQFF. The entire variable domain, with the rest obtained from reference TRBV5-1 and TRBJ2-1, is as follows: KAGVTQTPRYLIKTRGQQVTLSCSPISGHRSVSWYQQTPGQGLQFLFEYFSETQRNKGNFPGRFSGRQFSNSRSEMNVSTLELGDSALYLCASSIAGEGGNEQFFGPGTRLTVL.